This TCR beta chain was documented in a study of blood T cell repertoires in COVID-19. This CDR3 is 14 amino acids long. V dropped 4 bases and J dropped 0 bases, with 12 bases sitting between them. CDR1 is SQVTM and CDR2 is ANQGSEA in the germline V gene. Individuals drawn from 20 to 30 US areas were about 18 to 100 years old. Only in-frame clones appear in the TCRdb table, and some are missing; sequencing was by immunoSEQ multiplex PCR. The table has roughly 150,000 clones, around three quarters seen once; the top ten hold around a fifth. This sequence joins TRBV29-1 and TRBJ2-5, with D perhaps matching TRBD1 (6 bases). The TCR sequence derives from a woman in her 70s in a cohort exposed to, infected with or recovered from COVID-19 (not recorded which). The sequenced sample was PBMCs or T cells enriched from blood (not recorded which). The CDR3 bases are TGCAGCGTTGTCCCGGGACAAAACCAAGAGACCCAGTACTTC. Its translation: CSVVPGQNQETQYF.